The 15 T cell receptor beta chains listed next were all sequenced from one sample in a study of T cell repertoires in cytomegalovirus infection. MiXCR, run by TCRdb on the reads, gives a single entry per CDR3 protein. The sample records roughly 100,000 distinct CDR3 sequences, approximately 17% being singletons. Sequenced input: PBMCs. The receptors shown here come from a human donor in good health (CMV status not recorded). Some clones in this sample may be carry-over from other donors' samples.

The chain employs TRBV7-2 and TRBJ1-2, with 8 bases lining up with TRBD1. Germline V gene data show CDR1 as SGHTA and CDR2 as FQGNSA. V gave up 5 bases and J gave up 5 bases; unmatched junction bases: 7. This CDR3 spans 14 amino acids. For the CDR3, the DNA is TGTGCCAGCAGCCCCTGGACAGGGATTTATGGCTACACCTTC. The encoded protein is CASSPWTGIYGYTF.

This clonotype occurred a few times. This chain uses TRBV20-1 with TRBJ1-2; the D is unclear. V lost 7 bases, J lost 4 bases, and 16 bases lay in between. From germline, CDR1 is DFQATT and CDR2 SNEGSKA (reference sequence). The CDR3 has 13 amino acids. The CDR3 region has the DNA TGCAGTGTGCGCGACGGACCCTTCTATGGCTACACCTTC. Its protein product is CSVRDGPFYGYTF.

The chain employs TRBV7-9 and TRBJ2-4; D perhaps matches TRBD2 (7 bases). The CDR3 totals 13 residues. Germline V gene data show CDR1 as SEHNR and CDR2 as FQNEAQ (reference sequence). V was cut by 4 bases and J by 8 bases, with 12 bases left in between. The CDR3 here is CASSSGGGYIQYF. Written as DNA, the CDR3 is TGTGCCAGCAGCTCTGGGGGGGGCTACATTCAGTACTTC.

This chain joins TRBV28 and TRBJ2-2; 7 bases are a match to TRBD1. This CDR3 contains 16 residues. After removal of 5 bases from V and 0 bases from J, the junction contained 6 bases not matched to a gene. Germline V gives CDR1 MDHEN, CDR2 SYDVKM. This CDR3 reads CASSPLDRANTGELFF. Here the CDR3 DNA reads TGTGCCAGCAGTCCATTAGACAGGGCGAACACCGGGGAGCTGTTTTTT.

This clonotype was observed at least ten times. V usage is TRBV11-3 and J usage is TRBJ2-3; possible D gene TRBD2, 6 bases. This CDR3 region has 13 residues. V was trimmed by 4 bases and J by 8 bases, leaving 13 bases between them. Germline V gives CDR1 SGHNT, CDR2 YENEEA. DNA for the CDR3: TGTGCCAGCAGCTCCACTCAGGGAGGTACGCAGTATTTT. Protein product: CASSSTQGGTQYF.

The chain has TRBV10-3 and TRBJ1-2; D is uncertain. The CDR3 runs to 12 residues. V dropped 2 bases and J dropped 7 bases, with 8 bases sitting between them. The germline V gene encodes CDR1 ENHRY and CDR2 SYGVKD. CDR3 sequence reads: CAISEARGGYTF. The DNA for the CDR3 is TGTGCCATCAGTGAGGCCCGCGGTGGCTACACCTTC.

This clonotype was observed at least ten times. In nucleotides, the CDR3 is TGTGCCAGCTCACCGGGACTAGCGGGGGCCACCGGGGAGCTGTTTTTT. It yields the protein CASSPGLAGATGELFF. The chain combines TRBV18 with TRBJ2-2, with TRBD2 identical over 14 bases. This CDR3 is built from 16 residues. J was trimmed by 4 bases and V by 3 bases; bases with no gene match: 1. Germline loops: CDR1 KGHSH, CDR2 LQKENI.

This sequence joins TRBV7-2 and TRBJ1-2; D remains ambiguous. The germline V and J ends were trimmed by 5 bases and 1 base, with 17 bases remaining between them. CDR3 length equals 16 residues. The germline V gene encodes CDR1 SGHTA and CDR2 FQGNSA. CDR3 in amino acids: CASSPRIALGNYGYTF. The CDR3 nucleotides read TGTGCCAGCAGCCCCCGGATAGCCTTGGGTAACTATGGCTACACCTTC. Combining the CDR3 with reference TRBV7-2 and TRBJ1-2 gives the whole variable domain GAGVSQSPSNKVTEKGKDVELRCDPISGHTALYWYRQSLGQGLEFLIYFQGNSAPDKSGLPSDRFSAERTGGSVSTLTIQRTQQEDSAVYLCASSPRIALGNYGYTFGSGTRLTVV.

CDR3 region: CSAPVGGLSGNTIYF. For the CDR3, the DNA is TGCAGTGCCCCTGTAGGGGGCCTCTCTGGAAACACCATATATTTT. This rearrangement joins TRBV20-1 to TRBJ1-3, with 7 bases lining up with TRBD1. CDR3 length equals 15 residues. Germline V lookup: CDR1 DFQATT, CDR2 SNEGSKA (reference sequence). V was pared by 6 bases and J by 0 bases, with 8 bases of the junction left unmatched.

This clonotype has at least ten counts. The rearrangement links TRBV7-6 to TRBJ2-1; the D is unclear. Deletions cut 5 bases from V and 5 bases from J, with 10 bases between. This CDR3 spans 13 amino acids. The V gene's germline CDR1 is SGHVS and CDR2 FNYEAQ. CDR3 residues: CASSPPVNNEQFF. CDR3 in DNA: TGTGCCAGCAGCCCGCCGGTTAACAATGAGCAGTTCTTC.

This clonotype was recorded only once. The gene calls are TRBV27 and TRBJ2-1, with 8 bases matching TRBD1. The CDR3 runs 16 residues. The ends lost 5 bases at V and 2 bases at J; junction bases unmatched: 8. CDR1 is MNHEY, CDR2 SMNVEV, per germline (reference sequence). The CDR3 protein is CASSPPPQGAYNEQFF. Written as DNA, the CDR3 is TGTGCCAGCAGTCCGCCCCCACAGGGGGCCTACAATGAGCAGTTCTTC.

Ten or more counts support this clonotype. The chain has TRBV2 and TRBJ1-1, with a tentative D call TRBD1 (5 bases). Germline assignment: CDR1 SNHLY and CDR2 FYNNEI. The germline V and J ends were trimmed by 2 bases and 4 bases, with 14 bases remaining between them. The CDR3 runs to 15 residues. CDR3 sequence reads: CASSERQGRGTEAFF. DNA of the CDR3: TGTGCCAGCAGTGAACGGCAGGGTCGAGGCACTGAAGCTTTCTTT.

CDR3 nucleotide sequence: TGTGCCAGCCTCCCCCCGGGGCTAGCGGTCACAGATACGCAGTATTTT. Its translation is CASLPPGLAVTDTQYF. The rearrangement links TRBV6-6 to TRBJ2-3, with 7 bases aligning to TRBD2. Germline loops: CDR1 MNHNY, CDR2 SVGAGI (reference sequence). J lost 2 bases, V lost 8 bases, and 13 bases had no gene match. The CDR3 spans 16 residues.

J is TRBJ1-5 and V is TRBV6-5; TRBD1 matches at 10 bases. This CDR3 region has 15 residues. CDR1 and CDR2 from the germline V gene are MNHEY and SVGAGI. V was clipped by 5 bases and J by 3 bases; unmatched bases: 4. This chain's CDR3 is CASSPGTGANQPQHF. The CDR3 region has the DNA TGTGCCAGCAGTCCGGGGACAGGGGCCAATCAGCCCCAGCATTTT.

As regards this clonotype: A single base separates this from a much larger clone, so it may be a read error. The J gene is TRBJ1-2, the V gene TRBV28; D not certain. The germline CDR1 and CDR2 sequences are MDHEN and SYDVKM. V lost 0 bases and J 2 bases, leaving 10 bases between the germline ends. CDR3 length equals 15 residues. CDR3 bases: TGTGCCAGCAGTTTATGGCCCGGACTGAACTATGGCTACACCTTC. Its translation: CASSLWPGLNYGYTF.